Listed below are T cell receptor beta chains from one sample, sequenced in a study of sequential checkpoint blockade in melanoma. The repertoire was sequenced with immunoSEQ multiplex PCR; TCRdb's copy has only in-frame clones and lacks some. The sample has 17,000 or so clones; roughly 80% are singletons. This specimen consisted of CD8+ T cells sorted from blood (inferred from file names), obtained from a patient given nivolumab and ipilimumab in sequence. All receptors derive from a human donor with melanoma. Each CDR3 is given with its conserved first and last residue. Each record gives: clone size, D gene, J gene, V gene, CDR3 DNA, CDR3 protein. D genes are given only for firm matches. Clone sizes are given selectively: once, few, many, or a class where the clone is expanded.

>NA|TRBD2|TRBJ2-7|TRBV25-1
TGTGCCAGCACCCCTAGCGGGGGTTACTACGAGCAGTACTTC
CASTPSGGYYEQYF
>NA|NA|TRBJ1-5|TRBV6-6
TGTGCCAGCAGCCTTAGTGGGCTTGGGCAGCCCCAGCATTTT
CASSLSGLGQPQHF
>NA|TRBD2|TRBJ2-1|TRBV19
TGTGCCAGTAAGAGGGACTCTAGCGGGCTTAACAATGAGCAGTTCTTC
CASKRDSSGLNNEQFF
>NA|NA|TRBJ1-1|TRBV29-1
TGCAGCGTTGAAGGGTTGACTACGGGCCATCTGAACACTGAAGCTTTCTTT
CSVEGLTTGHLNTEAFF
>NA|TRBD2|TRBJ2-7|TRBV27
TGTGCCAGCAGTTCACTAGCGGGAGCCGCCTACGAGCAGTACTTC
CASSSLAGAAYEQYF
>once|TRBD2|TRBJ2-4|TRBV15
TGTGCCACCAGCAGAGAAGGGAGGGGAGCCAAAAACATTCAGTACTTC
CATSREGRGAKNIQYF
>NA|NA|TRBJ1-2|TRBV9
TGTGCCAGCAGCGCAGAGACACTTACTAACTATGGCTACACCTTC
CASSAETLTNYGYTF
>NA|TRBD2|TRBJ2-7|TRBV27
TGTGCCAGCACTTATATTTCGCTAGCGGGAGGGACGGAGCAGTACTTC
CASTYISLAGGTEQYF
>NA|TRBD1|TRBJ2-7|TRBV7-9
TGTGCCAGCAGCCTGAGTACAGGGGGTTGGTACGAGCAGTACTTC
CASSLSTGGWYEQYF
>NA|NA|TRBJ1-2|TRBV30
TGTGCCCCTCGTGGGGGGGCGCAGGGCGGCTACACCTTC
CAPRGGAQGGYTF
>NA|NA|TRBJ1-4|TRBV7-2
TGTGCCAGCAGCTTAACGGGGAATAATGAAAAACTGTTTTTT
CASSLTGNNEKLFF
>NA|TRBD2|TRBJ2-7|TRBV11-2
TGTGCCAGCAGCTCCGGGGGGGCCCACTACGAGCAGTACTTC
CASSSGGAHYEQYF
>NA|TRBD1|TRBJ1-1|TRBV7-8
TGTGCCAGCAGCTCAGGGGGCGGAATGAACACTGAAGCTTTCTTT
CASSSGGGMNTEAFF
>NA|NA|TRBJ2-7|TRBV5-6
TGTGCCAGCAGCTTGGCTGGCAGGAAGCAGTACTTC
CASSLAGRKQYF
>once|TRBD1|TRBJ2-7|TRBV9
TGTGCCAGCAGCGATTCGACAGGGGACGAGCAGTACTTC
CASSDSTGDEQYF
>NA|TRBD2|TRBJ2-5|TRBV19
TGTGCCAGTAGTATAATGGGACTAGCGGGTCAGGAGACCCAGTACTTC
CASSIMGLAGQETQYF
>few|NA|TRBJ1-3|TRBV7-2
TGTGCCAGCAGCTTAAGACAGGCTGGAAACACCATATATTTT
CASSLRQAGNTIYF
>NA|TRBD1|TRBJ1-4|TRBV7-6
TGTGCCAGCAACAACTTAGACAGGGATGGCGAAAAACTGTTTTTT
CASNNLDRDGEKLFF
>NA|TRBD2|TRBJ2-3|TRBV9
TGTGCCAGCAGCGTAGCTCGGGGGGAAGGAGATACGCAGTATTTT
CASSVARGEGDTQYF
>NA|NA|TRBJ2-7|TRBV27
TGTGCCAGCAGTTACCTCACCGGCTACGAGCAGTACTTC
CASSYLTGYEQYF
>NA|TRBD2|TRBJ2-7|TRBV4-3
TGCGCCAGCAGCCAAGGTAGCGGGGGGGAGTACGAGCAGTACTTC
CASSQGSGGEYEQYF
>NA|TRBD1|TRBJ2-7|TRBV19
TGTGCCAGTAGTATAGATGGGACAGGGGGAATATACGAGCAGTACTTC
CASSIDGTGGIYEQYF
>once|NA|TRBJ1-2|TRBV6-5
TGTGCCAGCAGTTACAGTCAGAACTATGGCTACACCTTC
CASSYSQNYGYTF
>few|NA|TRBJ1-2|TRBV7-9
TGTGCCAGCAGCTTAGAGGGGGGGGGCGGCTACACCTTC
CASSLEGGGGYTF
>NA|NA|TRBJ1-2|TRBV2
TGTGCCAGCAGTCCCCTAACCGGGACACCGAACTATGGCTACACCTTC
CASSPLTGTPNYGYTF
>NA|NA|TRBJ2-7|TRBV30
TGTGCCTGGAGAGGGCGGACACATAACTACGAGCAGTACTTC
CAWRGRTHNYEQYF